The 31 T cell receptor beta chains listed next were all sequenced from one sample in a study of CD8+ T cells in alopecia areata. It was cDNA, reverse transcribed from extracted RNA, that served as the sequencing template. The method was immunoSEQ multiplex PCR; TCRdb's version includes in-frame clones alone and lacks a portion of them. The data show 190,000 or so clones, with roughly three fifths seen just once and around 3% held by the top ten. The treatment denotes: oral pan-JAK inhibitor, 5-10 mg twice daily. The specimen comprised CD4+ T cells sorted from blood, sampled at week 4, from a patient treated with tofacitinib. Every receptor here comes from a human donor with alopecia areata.

The genes are TRBV6-8 and TRBJ2-5, with 8 bases aligning to TRBD2. This CDR3 is 13 amino acids long. Germline CDR1 MNHGY, CDR2 SAAAGT. The trim removed 5 bases at V and 5 bases at J, leaving 4 bases unmatched. CDR3: CASSSGGGETQYF. The CDR3 bases are TGTGCCAGCAGTAGCGGGGGAGGGGAGACCCAGTACTTC.

The rearrangement links TRBV27 to TRBJ2-1; 12 nucleotides match TRBD2. Losses at the gene ends were 2 bases for V and 5 bases for J; bases not matched to a gene: 10. Germline-derived CDR1 and CDR2 are MNHEY and SMNVEV (reference sequence). There are 18 residues in the CDR3. CDR3 region: CASSLDASGGVIDNEQFF. CDR3 in DNA: TGTGCCAGCAGTTTAGATGCTAGCGGGGGGGTTATAGACAATGAGCAGTTCTTC.

A word on this clone: The same CDR3 is also encoded by other DNA sequences in this sample. The chain is built from TRBV29-1 and TRBJ1-1, with 7 nucleotides matching TRBD1. Germline V gene lookup returns CDR1 SQVTM and CDR2 ANQGSEA. The CDR3 has 12 amino acids. Trimming took 7 bases from V and 1 from J; bases not matched to a gene: 3. In DNA, the CDR3 is TGCAGCGCAAGACAGGGGAACACTGAAGCTTTCTTT. Protein product: CSARQGNTEAFF.

The V call is TRBV30, the J call TRBJ1-1, with TRBD1 as a possible D gene (6 bases). This CDR3 contains 16 residues. V was trimmed by 1 base and J by 6 bases, leaving 21 bases between them. In germline, CDR1 is GTSNPN, CDR2 SVGIG (reference sequence). In nucleotides, the CDR3 is TGTGCCTGGAGTGCGGCGGGGGGCTCGTTTGGCTCTGAAGCTTTCTTT. Its translation is CAWSAAGGSFGSEAFF.

This clone was observed a few times. The chain carries TRBV14 and TRBJ2-3; D is ambiguous. V was trimmed by 5 bases and J by 1 base, leaving 7 bases between them. CDR3 size: 13 residues. CDR1 is SGHDN, CDR2 FVKESK, per germline. The CDR3 coding sequence is TGTGCCAGCAGCACCCCCGGCACAGATACGCAGTATTTT. Residues: CASSTPGTDTQYF.

The V and J genes are TRBV12-5 and TRBJ1-2, with D possibly matching TRBD1 (6 bases). Trimming left V 6 bases short and J 8 bases short, with 13 bases between. The CDR3 length is 12 residues. In germline, CDR1 is LGHNT, CDR2 FRNRAP. The CDR3 reads CASGTGTRGYTF. The CDR3 nucleotides read TGTGCTAGTGGAACAGGGACGCGGGGCTACACCTTC.

This chain joins TRBV6-5 and TRBJ2-7, with 7 bases aligning to TRBD1. CDR1 is MNHEY, CDR2 SVGAGI, per germline. Trimming at V came to 5 bases and at J to 3 bases, leaving 10 bases not matched to a gene. This CDR3 is built from 15 residues. Here the CDR3 reads CASSSPPTGNYEQYF. In DNA form, the CDR3 reads TGTGCCAGCAGTAGCCCCCCGACAGGGAACTACGAGCAGTACTTC.

This clone was seen just once. CDR3 DNA sequence: TGCGCCAGCAGCCACGATGTGGGCCAGGGGGCCCAGTACTTC. Its protein product is CASSHDVGQGAQYF. The rearrangement links TRBV5-1 to TRBJ2-5; 7 nucleotides line up with TRBD1. Losses at the gene ends were 4 bases for V and 9 bases for J; bases not matched to a gene: 12. CDR1 SGHRS and CDR2 YFSETQ come from the germline V gene. There are 14 residues in the CDR3.

The chain combines TRBV7-9 with TRBJ1-3; tentatively, D is TRBD1 (5 bases). Per germline, CDR1 SEHNR and CDR2 FQNEAQ (reference sequence). The CDR3 has 15 residues. The ends were cut back, 6 bases at V and 0 bases at J, with 12 bases in the middle. CDR3 in amino acids: CASSSDTFSGNTIYF. The CDR3 region has the DNA TGTGCCAGCAGTTCGGACACCTTCTCTGGAAACACCATATATTTT.

This sequence joins TRBV5-1 and TRBJ2-3; 8 nucleotides agree with TRBD2. This CDR3 contains 15 residues. Germline V gene sequence: CDR1 SGHRS, CDR2 YFSETQ. V lost 1 base and J lost 5; bases outside the gene matches: 6. The CDR3 bases are TGCGCCAGCAGCTTGATAGCGGGGTCCCGAGATACGCAGTATTTT. Amino acid sequence: CASSLIAGSRDTQYF.

The rearrangement links TRBV4-1 to TRBJ2-3, with TRBD1 as a possible D gene (5 bases). The germline V gene encodes CDR1 MGHRA and CDR2 YSYEKL. Trimming removed 1 base at V and 0 bases at J, with 11 bases between. The CDR3 is 16 residues long. CDR3 sequence: CASSQVRGHSTDTQYF. The CDR3 coding sequence is TGCGCCAGCAGCCAAGTAAGGGGCCATAGCACAGATACGCAGTATTTT.

V and J are TRBV30 and TRBJ1-5; TRBD1 might be the D (6 bases). Germline loops: CDR1 GTSNPN, CDR2 SVGIG (reference sequence). Trimming removed 5 bases from V and 2 bases from J, with 10 bases in between. The CDR3 is 13 residues long. The CDR3 sequence: CAWDRSGNQPQHF. The CDR3 coding sequence is TGTGCCTGGGACAGGTCCGGCAATCAGCCCCAGCATTTT.

This sequence joins TRBV13 and TRBJ1-1; no clear D. The V end was cut by 5 bases, the J end by 5 bases, with 12 bases between. This CDR3 comprises 13 residues. Germline loops: CDR1 PRHDT, CDR2 FYEKMQ (reference sequence). In nucleotides, the CDR3 is TGTGCCAGCAGCCTCCGAGTGGGGACTGAAGCTTTCTTT. Its protein is CASSLRVGTEAFF.

This rearrangement joins TRBV29-1 to TRBJ2-2; D call uncertain. V gave up 5 bases and J gave up 3 bases, with 13 bases separating them. This CDR3 contains 14 residues. Germline assignment: CDR1 SQVTM and CDR2 ANQGSEA. The CDR3 DNA reads as TGCAGCGTTCGGCCTCCGTCGGACACCGGGGAGCTGTTTTTT. Encoded protein: CSVRPPSDTGELFF.

This clone was observed a few times. The gene calls are TRBV29-1 and TRBJ2-7, with 11 bases that match TRBD1. With 2 bases clipped from V and 2 bases from J, the junction kept 2 bases outside the gene matches. Germline CDR1 reads SQVTM; CDR2 reads ANQGSEA. This CDR3 comprises 14 residues. The CDR3 coding sequence is TGCAGCGTTGAAAGGGACAGGGGGACCTACGAGCAGTACTTC. Translating it yields CSVERDRGTYEQYF.

This chain connects TRBV28 to TRBJ2-1, with TRBD1 matching 9 bases. The CDR3 runs to 17 residues. The junction had 14 bases not matched to a gene; V was cut back by 6 bases and J by 5 bases. CDR1 and CDR2 from the germline V gene are MDHEN and SYDVKM. CDR3 bases: TGTGCCAGCAGATATATTCACGGGACAGGGACACACAATGAGCAGTTCTTC. Translation: CASRYIHGTGTHNEQFF.

V usage is TRBV4-3 and J usage is TRBJ1-4; D may be TRBD1 (5 bases). V lost 8 bases and J 5 bases, leaving 18 bases between the germline ends. The germline V gene encodes CDR1 LGHNA and CDR2 YSLEER. The CDR3 totals 15 residues. The CDR3 region has the DNA TGCGCCAGCGGACTTTTGGGGGGAGGGAATGAAAAACTGTTTTTT. It specifies CASGLLGGGNEKLFF.

The gene calls are TRBV6-5 and TRBJ1-2; D remains ambiguous. Trimming shortened V by 5 bases and J by 3 bases, and 10 bases separated the two germline ends. The CDR3 has 13 amino acids. Germline CDR1 MNHEY, CDR2 SVGAGI. In DNA form, the CDR3 reads TGTGCCAGCAGTGAAAGGGTTCACTATGGCTACACCTTC. This codes for CASSERVHYGYTF.

V usage is TRBV29-1 and J usage is TRBJ2-7; D remains unclear. Trimming left V 4 bases short and J 0 bases short, with 13 bases between. This CDR3 comprises 14 residues. The germline CDR1 and CDR2 sequences are SQVTM and ANQGSEA. The chain's CDR3 is CSVGRRLGSYEQYF. In nucleotides, the CDR3 is TGCAGCGTTGGTAGGAGACTCGGCTCCTACGAGCAGTACTTC.

The rearrangement joins TRBV5-1 to TRBJ1-2, with D uncertain. This CDR3 comprises 16 residues. Germline CDR1 is SGHRS and CDR2 is YFSETQ. Trimming removed 0 bases from V and 1 base from J, with 13 bases in between. DNA of the CDR3: TGCGCCAGCAGCTTGGGTGAGGCGGGCTTTAACTATGGCTACACCTTC. Protein sequence: CASSLGEAGFNYGYTF.

The chain has TRBV2 and TRBJ1-5, with D unclear. Trimming stripped 0 bases from V and 3 bases from J, with 6 bases between. The CDR3 sequence is 14 residues long. Germline V gives CDR1 SNHLY, CDR2 FYNNEI. CDR3: CASSEAADNQPQHF. CDR3 coding DNA: TGTGCCAGCAGTGAAGCGGCAGACAATCAGCCCCAGCATTTT.

This clone appeared once. The chain uses TRBV7-9 and TRBJ2-7, with TRBD1 as a possible D gene (7 bases). The CDR3 sequence is 15 residues long. V lost 5 bases, J lost 6 bases, and 20 bases lay in between. Germline CDR1 SEHNR, CDR2 FQNEAQ (reference sequence). CDR3 amino acids: CASSRGTARTGEQYF. DNA for the CDR3: TGTGCCAGCAGCCGCGGGACAGCGCGGACCGGCGAGCAGTACTTC.

This clone has a single count. The chain has TRBV6-5 and TRBJ1-6; D is perhaps TRBD1 (6 bases). The CDR3 is made up of 15 amino acids. V lost 2 bases, J lost 7 bases, and 12 bases lay in between. From germline, CDR1 is MNHEY and CDR2 SVGAGI. DNA of the CDR3: TGTGCCAGCAGTTACCTCGGGGGCTGGAATTCACCCCTCCACTTT. Protein sequence: CASSYLGGWNSPLHF.

The chain carries TRBV30 and TRBJ1-2; no clear D gene. V was trimmed by 4 bases and J by 0 bases, leaving 12 bases between them. The CDR3 contains 14 residues. The germline CDR1 and CDR2 sequences are GTSNPN and SVGIG (reference sequence). Here the CDR3 DNA reads TGTGCCTGGAATATACGCCCGACTAACTATGGCTACACCTTC. This translates into CAWNIRPTNYGYTF.

This clone appeared a single time. The chain carries TRBV30 and TRBJ1-4; 11 nucleotides align to TRBD1. Germline values: CDR1 GTSNPN, CDR2 SVGIG (reference sequence). This CDR3 has 15 amino acids. V lost 8 bases and J lost 5; bases outside the gene matches: 10. The CDR3 here is CALSGGQGGNEKLFF. CDR3 sequence (DNA): TGTGCCCTCTCGGGGGGACAGGGGGGGAATGAAAAACTGTTTTTT.

The chain combines TRBV15 with TRBJ1-6; D is undetermined. Trimming cost V 6 bases and J 0 bases, with 9 bases left between them. The CDR3 sequence is 15 residues long. Per germline, CDR1 LNHNV and CDR2 YYDKDF (reference sequence). DNA of the CDR3: TGTGCCACCAGAACCGGGTTCTCCTATAATTCACCCCTCCACTTT. It codes for CATRTGFSYNSPLHF.

The chain uses TRBV5-1 and TRBJ1-1; possibly TRBD1 for D (5 bases). The germline CDR1 and CDR2 sequences are SGHRS and YFSETQ. V was trimmed by 4 bases and J by 0 bases, leaving 13 bases between them. The CDR3 extends over 15 amino acids. CDR3: CASSPATVMNTEAFF. CDR3 bases: TGCGCCAGCAGCCCAGCGACAGTGATGAACACTGAAGCTTTCTTT.

The genes are TRBV29-1 and TRBJ2-3; perhaps TRBD2 as D (5 bases). With 7 bases removed from V and 1 base from J, the gap between germline ends came to 9 bases. The CDR3 is 12 residues long. Per the germline V gene, CDR1 is SQVTM and CDR2 is ANQGSEA. The CDR3 DNA is TGCAGCGGTGGGAGCGGCACAGATACGCAGTATTTT. Translated, it gives CSGGSGTDTQYF.

This clone was seen only once. The chain recombines TRBV29-1 with TRBJ1-1; D not resolved. Trimming pared 3 bases from V and 0 bases from J, leaving 11 bases between. Germline V gene lookup returns CDR1 SQVTM and CDR2 ANQGSEA. The CDR3 is 14 residues long. CDR3 protein: CSVESSPLNTEAFF. CDR3 DNA: TGCAGCGTTGAGAGCAGCCCCTTGAACACTGAAGCTTTCTTT. The variable domain in full, with the rest retrieved from reference TRBV29-1 and TRBJ1-1, is SAVISQKPSRDICQRGTSLTIQCQVDSQVTMMFWYRQQPGQSLTLIATANQGSEATYESGFVIDKFPISRPNLTFSTLTVSNMSPEDSSIYLCSVESSPLNTEAFFGQGTRLTVV.

Written as DNA, the CDR3 is TGCAGCGTTGAAGATCTCCGGGATACTGAAGCTTTCTTT. This encodes CSVEDLRDTEAFF. The V and J genes are TRBV29-1 and TRBJ1-1; D gene uncertain. The CDR3 spans 13 residues. The V gene lost 0 bases and the J gene lost 5 bases, with 10 bases spanning the gap. CDR1 and CDR2 from the germline V gene are SQVTM and ANQGSEA. The whole variable domain, remainder taken from reference TRBV29-1 and TRBJ1-1, is SAVISQKPSRDICQRGTSLTIQCQVDSQVTMMFWYRQQPGQSLTLIATANQGSEATYESGFVIDKFPISRPNLTFSTLTVSNMSPEDSSIYLCSVEDLRDTEAFFGQGTRLTVV.

CDR3 coding DNA: TGTGCCAGCAGTTACGGGACAGAGCAGTACTTC. Protein product: CASSYGTEQYF. V gene TRBV6-1 combines with J gene TRBJ2-7, with TRBD1 as a possible D gene (6 bases). The length of the CDR3 is 11 residues. V dropped 5 bases and J dropped 7 bases, with 9 bases sitting between them. Germline CDR1 MNHNS, CDR2 SASEGT.